The present T cell receptor beta chain was sequenced within a study of CD8 T cells in ankylosing spondylitis. This clonotype showed up many times. The antigen remains unidentified. TCRdb passed the 5' RACE reads through MiXCR, listing each CDR3 protein once. In the table there are over 200,000 distinct CDR3 sequences, over 9.5% of which are singletons. Per the germline V gene, CDR1 is DFQATT and CDR2 is SNEGSKA (reference sequence). This CDR3 has 16 residues. V was trimmed by 0 bases and J by 7 bases, leaving 16 bases between them. Study outcomes and limitations: Fewer than ten highly homologous variants made up a TCR beta motif that seemed to typify ankylosing spondylitis blood.

Material: blood, either unsorted or a sorted T cell fraction (not recorded which). The TCR comes from a male donor with ankylosing spondylitis or in good health (not recorded which). J is TRBJ1-6 and V is TRBV20-1; D gene uncertain. DNA of the CDR3: TGCAGTGCTAGAGATCGTACGGTCATGGGGAATTCACCCCTCCACTTT. It yields the protein CSARDRTVMGNSPLHF.